This is a list of T cell receptor beta chains from one sample in a study of T cells in Graves' hyperthyroidism and ophthalmopathy. TCRdb processed the multiplex PCR reads anew with MiXCR; each CDR3 protein has one entry. The data show about 380,000 distinct CDR3 sequences, roughly 14% seen once. The sequenced sample was blood. These receptor sequences come from a man aged 30 to 45 with Graves' hyperthyroidism that later progressed to Graves' ophthalmopathy. Both conserved end residues are part of each CDR3. A D gene is named only where the DNA matches it firmly. Clone sizes are given selectively: once, few, many, or a class where the clone is expanded.

d_call	v_call	clone_size	j_call	cdr3_aa	cdr3_nt
TRBD2	TRBV27	many	TRBJ2-3	CASSWLAGGTDTQYF	TGTGCCAGCAGTTGGCTAGCGGGGGGAACAGATACGCAGTATTTT
.	TRBV20-1	.	TRBJ1-4	CSARMTENEKLFF	TGCAGTGCTAGGATGACAGAAAATGAAAAACTGTTTTTT
TRBD1	TRBV27	.	TRBJ1-2	CASRSLTGGIYGYTF	TGTGCCAGCAGGTCCCTGACAGGGGGGATTTATGGCTACACCTTC
TRBD2	TRBV24-1	few	TRBJ2-3	CATSDLGLAGAPVGQYF	TGTGCCACCAGTGATTTAGGCCTAGCGGGGGCCCCTGTTGGGCAGTATTTT
TRBD2	TRBV20-1	few	TRBJ2-5	CSARRGGPETQYF	TGCAGTGCTAGACGGGGGGGCCCTGAGACCCAGTACTTC
TRBD2	TRBV10-3	many	TRBJ2-1	CALSPGLAGVNEQFF	TGTGCCTTATCCCCGGGACTAGCGGGGGTAAATGAGCAGTTCTTC
.	TRBV30	few	TRBJ1-1	CAWSVQAGTEAFF	TGTGCCTGGAGTGTACAGGCAGGGACTGAAGCTTTCTTT
.	TRBV2	many	TRBJ1-5	CASSHYRVSNQPQHF	TGTGCCAGCAGCCATTACAGGGTGAGCAATCAGCCCCAGCATTTT
.	TRBV28	many	TRBJ1-5	CASSQGRNNQPQHF	TGTGCCAGCAGTCAGGGACGGAACAATCAGCCCCAGCATTTT
.	TRBV2	.	TRBJ1-2	CASTEGWNYGYTF	TGTGCCAGCACGGAAGGTTGGAACTATGGCTACACCTTC
.	TRBV6-1	.	TRBJ2-1	CTSSRMGAEGYEQFF	TGTACCAGCAGTAGGATGGGGGCCGAGGGCTATGAGCAGTTCTTC
.	TRBV12-3/TRBV12-4	many	TRBJ1-2	CASSQVNYGYTF	TGTGCCAGCAGTCAGGTGAACTATGGCTACACCTTC
TRBD1	TRBV15	many	TRBJ1-5	CATSRAWDRGQPQHF	TGTGCCACCAGCAGAGCCTGGGACAGGGGTCAGCCCCAGCATTTT
TRBD1	TRBV10-3	many	TRBJ1-5	CAISGRGPDQPQHF	TGTGCCATCAGTGGGAGGGGGCCAGATCAGCCCCAGCATTTT
.	TRBV5-1	.	TRBJ2-5	CASSPPGSGQETQYF	TGCGCCAGCAGCCCGCCTGGGTCCGGCCAAGAGACCCAGTACTTC
.	TRBV28	.	TRBJ1-2	CASSLTGSSGYTF	TGTGCCAGCAGCCTTACAGGGTCGTCTGGCTACACCTTC
TRBD2	TRBV6-1	many	TRBJ2-5	CASTPLAGVSETQYF	TGTGCCAGCACCCCGCTAGCGGGTGTGTCTGAGACCCAGTACTTC
.	TRBV30	.	TRBJ1-5	CAWSVGSYPNQPQHF	TGTGCCTGGAGTGTGGGTTCGTATCCCAATCAGCCCCAGCATTTT
.	TRBV7-9	.	TRBJ1-2	CASSLQGPLSGYTF	TGTGCCAGCAGCTTACAGGGGCCCTTGAGTGGCTACACCTTC
.	TRBV28	many	TRBJ2-5	CASSLWGGGQGETQYF	TGTGCCAGCAGTTTATGGGGAGGGGGTCAAGGGGAGACCCAGTACTTC
.	TRBV2	many	TRBJ2-3	CASSEGGSTDTQYF	TGTGCCAGCAGTGAAGGGGGTAGCACAGATACGCAGTATTTT
.	TRBV7-6	few	TRBJ2-7	CASSLAGRVRIDAYEQYF	TGTGCCAGCAGCTTAGCGGGGAGAGTTAGGATCGATGCCTACGAGCAGTACTTC
TRBD2	TRBV12-3/TRBV12-4	few	TRBJ2-5	CASSRPGGGETQYF	TGTGCCAGCAGTCGACCGGGAGGGGGGGAGACCCAGTACTTC
.	TRBV27	few	TRBJ1-3	CASSSYSGNTIYF	TGTGCCAGCAGTTCATACTCTGGAAACACCATATATTTT
.	TRBV6-6	many	TRBJ1-4	CASSLDRSGFYEKLFF	TGTGCCAGCAGTTTGGACCGGTCAGGGTTCTATGAAAAACTGTTTTTT
TRBD1	TRBV20-1	few	TRBJ1-3	CSASYDRAGNTIYF	TGCAGTGCTAGTTATGACAGGGCTGGAAACACCATATATTTT
.	TRBV6-1	few	TRBJ2-6	CASSSLSTGANVLTF	TGTGCCAGCAGTTCTCTAAGTACTGGGGCCAACGTCCTGACTTTC
.	TRBV3-1	many	TRBJ1-2	CASSHPGAGFSIYGYTF	TGTGCCAGCAGCCACCCCGGAGCAGGGTTTTCTATCTATGGCTACACCTTC
.	TRBV19	many	TRBJ1-1	CASSATPGPEAFF	TGTGCCAGTAGTGCCACTCCAGGACCTGAAGCTTTCTTT